The T cell receptor (beta chain) under discussion was sequenced for a study of shared clonotypes between healthy human individuals. The ends lost 8 bases at V and 12 bases at J; junction bases unmatched: 11. The CDR3 loop spans 14 amino acids. The germline V gene encodes CDR1 SGHAT and CDR2 FQNNGV. The data were produced by immunoSEQ multiplex PCR, yet TCRdb's version contains in-frame clones alone and is incomplete. The sample consists of fewer than 1.6 million clones, 97% to 99% of them appearing once. The chain is built from TRBV11-2 and TRBJ2-7, with 15 bases fitting TRBD2. Material for sequencing was naive CD4+ T cells sorted from blood. Subset described: CD45RA+ positively selected. The source of this sequence is a man aged 30 to 39 in good health. CDR3 loop: CASSSGGLAGGWYF. The CDR3 bases are TGTGCCAGCTCTTCGGGGGGACTAGCGGGAGGTTGGTACTTC.